Below, 15 T cell receptor beta chains from the same sample are listed, as sequenced in a study of response to subunit inactivated influenza vaccine. A single record per CDR3 protein comes from TCRdb applying MiXCR to the RT-PCR reads. The sample holds around 200,000 distinct CDR3 sequences, nearly 9.5% seen once. Sequenced here: non-naive T cells sorted from PBMCs, sampled on the day of vaccination. These receptors came from a man aged 50 to 59 who received an inactivated influenza vaccine.

This clonotype was detected a few times. The rearrangement uses TRBV7-2 and TRBJ1-5, with unresolved D. V lost 1 base and J lost 4, with 11 bases in between. This CDR3 contains 15 residues. Germline CDR1 SGHTA, CDR2 FQGNSA. The CDR3 region has the DNA TGTGCCAGCAGCTTAGATGGGTATGGTAATCAGCCCCAGCATTTT. Translated, it gives CASSLDGYGNQPQHF.

This clonotype has just a few counts. V is TRBV11-2 and J is TRBJ2-7; TRBD1 matches at 10 bases. From germline, CDR1 is SGHAT and CDR2 FQNNGV. The CDR3 consists of 19 residues. V shed 4 bases, J shed 2 bases, and the junction held 17 bases outside the gene matches. In nucleotides, the CDR3 is TGTGCCAGCAGCTCCCTCCGGGACAGGGGCCCCCTGGGGACCTACGAGCAGTACTTC. The encoded protein is CASSSLRDRGPLGTYEQYF.

This clonotype was detected a few times. V is TRBV6-6 and J is TRBJ2-7; D might be TRBD1 (6 bases). This CDR3 region has 12 residues. From germline, CDR1 is MNHNY and CDR2 SVGAGI (reference sequence). V was cut by 6 bases and J by 2 bases, with 8 bases left in between. The CDR3 sequence is CASRQGTYEQYF. The CDR3 region has the DNA TGTGCCAGCAGACAGGGAACCTACGAGCAGTACTTC.

This clonotype was seen a few times. The chain has TRBV7-9 and TRBJ2-3, with D possibly called TRBD1 or TRBD2 (5 bases each). V shed 7 bases and J shed 6 bases, with 23 bases lying between them. This CDR3 is built from 16 residues. Germline values: CDR1 SEHNR, CDR2 FQNEAQ (reference sequence). The CDR3: CASIAPRGVGFDTQYF. CDR3 DNA sequence: TGTGCCAGCATCGCACCCCGGGGCGTGGGGTTTGATACGCAGTATTTT.

The chain uses TRBV7-2 and TRBJ2-3; D remains ambiguous. Germline lookup yields CDR1 SGHTA and CDR2 FQGNSA. CDR3 length: 14 amino acids. With 5 bases removed from V and 3 bases from J, the gap between germline ends came to 12 bases. This chain's CDR3 is CASSPNSRTDTQYF. CDR3 DNA sequence: TGTGCCAGCAGCCCCAATTCTAGAACAGATACGCAGTATTTT.

The rearrangement joins TRBV4-1 to TRBJ1-3; D is unresolved. There are 15 residues in the CDR3. V lost 0 bases and J 6 bases, leaving 12 bases between the germline ends. The germline gives CDR1 MGHRA, CDR2 YSYEKL. The DNA for the CDR3 is TGCGCCAGCAGCCAAGACCCCCCCAGGATAAACACCATATATTTT. Translated: CASSQDPPRINTIYF.

There are many counts of this clonotype. The chain carries TRBV28 and TRBJ2-7, with TRBD1 as a possible D gene (5 bases). The CDR3 loop spans 14 amino acids. Germline V gene data show CDR1 as MDHEN and CDR2 as SYDVKM. Trimming removed 7 bases from V and 1 base from J, with 14 bases in between. CDR3 DNA sequence: TGTGCCAGCAATCCAGGACACACATCCTACGAGCAGTACTTC. Protein sequence: CASNPGHTSYEQYF.

In DNA, the CDR3 is TGTGCCAGCTCACCAGACGGGACAGTCCAAGAGACCCAGTACTTC. It encodes CASSPDGTVQETQYF. J is TRBJ2-5 and V is TRBV18; TRBD1 aligns across 7 bases. The CDR3 loop spans 15 amino acids. With 2 bases clipped from V and 1 base from J, the junction kept 4 bases outside the gene matches. CDR1 is KGHSH, CDR2 LQKENI, per germline.

The chain employs TRBV6-2 or TRBV6-3 and TRBJ1-2; perhaps TRBD1 as D (6 bases). The V end lost 7 bases, the J end lost 3 bases, and 15 bases lay between the germline ends. Germline V lookup: CDR1 MNHEY, CDR2 SVGEGT. This CDR3 has 14 amino acids. CDR3 protein: CASNPTGGYYGYTF. The CDR3 coding sequence is TGTGCCAGCAACCCGACAGGCGGTTACTATGGCTACACCTTC.

At least ten counts were recorded for this clonotype. The chain is built from TRBV27 and TRBJ2-1; D may be TRBD2 (6 bases). V lost 6 bases and J 7 bases, leaving 7 bases between the germline ends. From germline, CDR1 is MNHEY and CDR2 SMNVEV (reference sequence). There are 11 residues in the CDR3. The CDR3 here is CASRGGNEQFF. The CDR3 nucleotides are TGTGCCAGCAGGGGGGGTAATGAGCAGTTCTTC.

This clonotype was recorded many times. V gene TRBV9 combines with J gene TRBJ2-5; the D gene is possibly TRBD1 (5 bases). This CDR3 spans 16 amino acids. The germline V gene has CDR1 SGDLS and CDR2 YYNGEE. With 4 bases removed from V and 4 bases from J, the gap between germline ends came to 20 bases. The CDR3 loop is CASSSAGSGNRETQYF. The CDR3 DNA follows: TGTGCCAGCAGCTCTGCAGGGTCAGGGAACCGAGAGACCCAGTACTTC.

This clonotype was counted at least ten times. CDR3 region: CASSHISGGGRSNQPQHF. The CDR3 nucleotides are TGTGCCAGCAGCCATATATCAGGTGGGGGTCGAAGCAATCAGCCCCAGCATTTT. The chain has TRBV6-1 and TRBJ1-5, with D maybe TRBD1 (5 bases). The germline V gene encodes CDR1 MNHNS and CDR2 SASEGT. The V gene lost 6 bases and the J gene lost 1 base, with 22 bases spanning the gap. This CDR3 contains 18 residues.

This clonotype showed up just a few times. The chain recombines TRBV28 with TRBJ1-2; a weak D match, TRBD1 (5 bases). The CDR3 has 11 residues. The germline V gene has CDR1 MDHEN and CDR2 SYDVKM. CDR3 DNA sequence: TGTGCTGCTGGGAGGGGAGTTGGCTACACCTTC. Translation: CAAGRGVGYTF.

The chain carries TRBV12-3 or TRBV12-4 and TRBJ2-5; D not certain. The length of the CDR3 is 12 residues. With 5 bases removed from V and 5 bases from J, the gap between germline ends came to 9 bases. The CDR3 loop reads CASSGLRETQYF. CDR3 DNA: TGTGCCAGCAGTGGCCTGAGGGAGACCCAGTACTTC.

The rearrangement links TRBV7-3 to TRBJ2-2; TRBD2 matches at 7 bases. Germline CDR1 SGHTA, CDR2 FQGTGA. This CDR3 contains 13 residues. The trim removed 3 bases at V and 7 bases at J, leaving 2 bases unmatched. CDR3 protein: CASSFKRDGELFF. DNA of the CDR3: TGTGCCAGCAGCTTTAAGCGGGACGGGGAGCTGTTTTTT. Based on the CDR3 plus reference TRBV7-3 and TRBJ2-2, the full variable domain is GAGVSQTPSNKVTEKGKYVELRCDPISGHTALYWYRQSLGQGPEFLIYFQGTGAADDSGLPNDRFFAVRPEGSVSTLKIQRTERGDSAVYLCASSFKRDGELFFGEGSRLTVL.